This T cell receptor beta chain was profiled in a study of tumor-infiltrating lymphocytes in localized non-small cell lung cancer (dated by TCRdb to 2020 to 2022). Notes on the research overall: The cohort covered several histologies, both smokers and never-smokers, and patients whose samples were collected after neoadjuvant chemotherapy. From each patient came resected tumor tissue plus uninvolved lung tissue from that same patient, and the uninvolved lung tissue was described as non-adjacent to the tumor. In total, the ICON cohort was made up of under 180 surgical patients who had localized non-small cell lung cancer and whose tumors were resected. The same patients underwent several integrated assays, with TCR sequencing performed together with flow cytometry, multiplex immunofluorescence, RNA-seq, exome sequencing and proteomics. The paired tumor versus uninvolved lung comparison of immunoSEQ T-cell fraction included 55 patients.

General findings and caveats noted by the study authors: Because different pieces of the same tissue were used for different assays, technical variation could not be separated from intratumor heterogeneity. Tumor T-cell fraction from TCR sequencing was not associated with recurrence-free survival (p = 0.61). Higher T cell infiltration in tumors than in uninvolved lung tissue was supported by TCRbeta sequencing, consistent with immunofluorescence CD3 counts. No difference in TCR-derived T-cell fraction was observed between the flow cytometry-defined immunotypes IM1 (good prognosis) and IM2 (poor prognosis). Assay coverage varied across patients depending on available tissue quantity, so only a subset of the cohort had TCR sequencing.

The T-cell fraction in tumor and uninvolved lung tissue was obtained from TCR sequencing using the immunoSEQ assay. In the authors' own workflow: For survival analysis, patients were split into high (upper tertile) and low (lower two tertiles) T-cell fraction groups and compared by log-rank test. A signed-rank test was used to test paired tumor versus uninvolved lung differences in T-cell fraction. This is the immuneACCESS table as TCRdb keeps it, with only in-frame sequences that have V and J called. A part of the clones is gone; compared with another copy, unresolved V genes explain less than half, and the rest is unexplained. That table is the source of V, J and clone size, and D and trimming were worked out from the DNA. The sample table contains several thousand clones; only one count was recorded for around 74% of them. Approximately 30% of the sample goes to the ten largest clones. About this clone itself: No antigen is known for it. Per-base qualities were not stored, and no clone one base away is much larger.

Enrollment in ICON was initiated in the first half of 2016, and the last patient was enrolled in 2018. In a subcohort of approximately 78 patients, fresh tumor and matched uninvolved tissue were collected for in-depth immune analyses, with TCR sequencing among those analyses. TCR sequencing was performed on DNA isolated from bulk tissue, without cell sorting. From the germline V gene, CDR1 is MNHEY and CDR2 is SVGAGI. The CDR3 goes from the cysteine to the phenylalanine over 14 residues. Only the CDR3 DNA stays, 42 bases, in frame from base 1. V sheds 6 bases and J sheds 4 bases, leaving 13 bases between their ends.

The sequence was collected from a human donor with non-small cell lung cancer. Source material: lung tumor tissue. This receptor chain uses TRBV6-5 and TRBJ1-5, with no confident D gene call. The CDR3 reads as follows: CASSPLGGNQPQHF. The DNA reads TGTGCCAGCAGCCCCCTCGGCGGGAATCAGCCCCAGCATTTT.